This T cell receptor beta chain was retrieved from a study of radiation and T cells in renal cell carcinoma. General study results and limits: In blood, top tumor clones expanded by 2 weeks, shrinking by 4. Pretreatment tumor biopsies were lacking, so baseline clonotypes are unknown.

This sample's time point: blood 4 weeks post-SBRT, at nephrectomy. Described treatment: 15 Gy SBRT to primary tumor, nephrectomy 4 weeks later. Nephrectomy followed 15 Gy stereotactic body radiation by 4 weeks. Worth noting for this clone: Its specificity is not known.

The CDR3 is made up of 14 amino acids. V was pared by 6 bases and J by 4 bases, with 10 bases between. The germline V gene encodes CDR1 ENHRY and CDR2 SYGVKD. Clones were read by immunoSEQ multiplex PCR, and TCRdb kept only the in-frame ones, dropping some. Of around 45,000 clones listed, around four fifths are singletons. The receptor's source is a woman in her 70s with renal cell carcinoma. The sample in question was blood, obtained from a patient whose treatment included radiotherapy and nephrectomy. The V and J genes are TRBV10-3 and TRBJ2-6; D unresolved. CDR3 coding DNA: TGTGCCATCAGAGATCCCTCGGGGGCCAACGTCCTGACTTTC. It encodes CAIRDPSGANVLTF.